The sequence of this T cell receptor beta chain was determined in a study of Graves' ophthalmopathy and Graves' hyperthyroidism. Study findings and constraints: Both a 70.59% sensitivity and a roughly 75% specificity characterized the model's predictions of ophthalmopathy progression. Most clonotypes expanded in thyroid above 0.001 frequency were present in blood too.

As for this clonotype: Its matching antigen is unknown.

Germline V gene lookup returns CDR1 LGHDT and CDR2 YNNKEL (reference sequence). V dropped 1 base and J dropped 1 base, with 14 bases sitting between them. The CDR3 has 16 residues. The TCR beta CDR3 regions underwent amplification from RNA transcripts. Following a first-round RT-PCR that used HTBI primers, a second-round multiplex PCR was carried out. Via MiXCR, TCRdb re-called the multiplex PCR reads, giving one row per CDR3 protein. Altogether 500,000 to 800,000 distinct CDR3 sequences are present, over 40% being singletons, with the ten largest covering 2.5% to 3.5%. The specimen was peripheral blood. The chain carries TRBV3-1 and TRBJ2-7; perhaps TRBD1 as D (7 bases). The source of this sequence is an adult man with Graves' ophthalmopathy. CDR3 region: CASSQGLGGQSYEQYF. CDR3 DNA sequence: TGTGCCAGCAGCCAAGGTTTGGGGGGACAGTCCTACGAGCAGTACTTC.